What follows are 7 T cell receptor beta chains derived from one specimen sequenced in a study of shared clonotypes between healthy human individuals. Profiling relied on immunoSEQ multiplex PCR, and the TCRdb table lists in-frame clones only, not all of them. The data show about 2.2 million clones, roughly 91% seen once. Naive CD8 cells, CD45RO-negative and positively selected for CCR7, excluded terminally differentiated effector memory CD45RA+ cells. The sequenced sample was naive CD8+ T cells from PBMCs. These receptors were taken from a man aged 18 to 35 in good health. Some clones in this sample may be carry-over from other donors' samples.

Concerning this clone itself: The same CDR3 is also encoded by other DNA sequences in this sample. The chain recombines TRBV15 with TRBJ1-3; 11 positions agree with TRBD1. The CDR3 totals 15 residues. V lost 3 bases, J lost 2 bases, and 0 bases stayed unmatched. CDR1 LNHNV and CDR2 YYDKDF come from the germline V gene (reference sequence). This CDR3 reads CATSRDRGPGNTIYF. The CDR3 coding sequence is TGTGCCACCAGCAGGGACAGGGGGCCTGGAAACACCATATATTTT.

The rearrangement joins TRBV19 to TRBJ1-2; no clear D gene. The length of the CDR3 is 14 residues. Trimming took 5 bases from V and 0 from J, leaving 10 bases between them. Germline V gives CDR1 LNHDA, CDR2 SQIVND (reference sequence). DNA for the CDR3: TGTGCCAGTAGTCTTCCAGATACTAACTATGGCTACACCTTC. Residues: CASSLPDTNYGYTF.

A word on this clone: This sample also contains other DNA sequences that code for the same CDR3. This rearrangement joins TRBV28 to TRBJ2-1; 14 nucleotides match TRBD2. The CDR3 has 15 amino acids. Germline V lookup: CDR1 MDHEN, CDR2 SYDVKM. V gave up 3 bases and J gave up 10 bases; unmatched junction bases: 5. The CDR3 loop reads CASSLGLAGAPEQFF. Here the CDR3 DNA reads TGTGCCAGCAGTTTGGGACTAGCGGGAGCCCCAGAGCAGTTCTTC.

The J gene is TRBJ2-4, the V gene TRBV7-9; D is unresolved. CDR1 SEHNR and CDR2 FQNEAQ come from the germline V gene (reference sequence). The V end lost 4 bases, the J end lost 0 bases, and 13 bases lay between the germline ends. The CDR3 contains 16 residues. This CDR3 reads CASSSAREVAKNIQYF. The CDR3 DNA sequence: TGTGCCAGCAGCTCTGCTCGCGAGGTAGCCAAAAACATTCAGTACTTC.

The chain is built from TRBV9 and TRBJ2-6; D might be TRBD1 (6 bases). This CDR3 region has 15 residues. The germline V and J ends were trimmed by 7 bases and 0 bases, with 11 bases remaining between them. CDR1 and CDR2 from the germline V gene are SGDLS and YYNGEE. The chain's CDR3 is CASDRTRSGANVLTF. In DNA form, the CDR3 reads TGTGCCAGCGACAGGACCCGCTCTGGGGCCAACGTCCTGACTTTC. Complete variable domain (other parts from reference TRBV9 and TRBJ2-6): DSGVTQTPKHLITATGQRVTLRCSPRSGDLSVYWYQQSLDQGLQFLIQYYNGEERAKGNILERFSAQQFPDLHSELNLSSLELGDSALYFCASDRTRSGANVLTFGAGSRLTVL.

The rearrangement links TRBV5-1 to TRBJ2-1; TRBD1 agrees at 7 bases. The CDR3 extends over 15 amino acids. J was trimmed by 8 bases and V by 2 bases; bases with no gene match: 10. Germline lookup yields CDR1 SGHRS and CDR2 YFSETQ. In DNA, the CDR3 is TGCGCCAGCAGCTTACAGGGGTTCGGTACGGATGAGCAGTTCTTC. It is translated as CASSLQGFGTDEQFF.

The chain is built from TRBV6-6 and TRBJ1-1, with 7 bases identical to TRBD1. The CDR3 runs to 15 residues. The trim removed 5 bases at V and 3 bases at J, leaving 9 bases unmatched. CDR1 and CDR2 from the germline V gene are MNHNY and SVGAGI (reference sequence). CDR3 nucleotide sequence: TGTGCCAGCAGTCGGCTATGGACAGGCGACACTGAAGCTTTCTTT. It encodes CASSRLWTGDTEAFF.